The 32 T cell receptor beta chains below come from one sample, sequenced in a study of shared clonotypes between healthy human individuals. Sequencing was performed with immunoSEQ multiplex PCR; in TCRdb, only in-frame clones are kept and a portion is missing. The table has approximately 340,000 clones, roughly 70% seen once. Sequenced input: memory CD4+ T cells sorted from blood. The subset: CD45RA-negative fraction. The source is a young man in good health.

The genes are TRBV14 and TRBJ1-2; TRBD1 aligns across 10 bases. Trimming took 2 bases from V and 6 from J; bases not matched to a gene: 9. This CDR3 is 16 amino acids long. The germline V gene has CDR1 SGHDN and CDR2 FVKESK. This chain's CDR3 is CASSQLDRGQLDGYTF. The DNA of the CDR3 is TGTGCCAGCAGCCAACTCGACAGGGGGCAACTGGATGGCTACACCTTC.

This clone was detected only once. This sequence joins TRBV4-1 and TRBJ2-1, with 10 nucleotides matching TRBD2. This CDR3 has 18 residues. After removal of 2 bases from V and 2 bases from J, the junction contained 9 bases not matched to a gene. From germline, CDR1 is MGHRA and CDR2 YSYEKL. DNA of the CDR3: TGCGCCAGCAGCCAACCAACGGGACTAGCGAGGGCCTACAATGAGCAGTTCTTC. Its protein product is CASSQPTGLARAYNEQFF.

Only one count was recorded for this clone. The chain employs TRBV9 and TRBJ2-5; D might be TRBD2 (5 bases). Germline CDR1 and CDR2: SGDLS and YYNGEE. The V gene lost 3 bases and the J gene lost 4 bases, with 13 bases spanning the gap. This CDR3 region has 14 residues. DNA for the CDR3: TGTGCCAGCAGCGATCCGAGGGCCGGAGAGACCCAGTACTTC. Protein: CASSDPRAGETQYF.

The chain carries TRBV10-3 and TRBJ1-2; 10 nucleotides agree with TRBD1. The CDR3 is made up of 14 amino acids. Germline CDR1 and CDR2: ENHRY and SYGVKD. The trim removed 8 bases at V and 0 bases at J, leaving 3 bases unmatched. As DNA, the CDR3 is TGTGCCATCGGGGGACAGGGGACTAACTATGGCTACACCTTC. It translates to CAIGGQGTNYGYTF.

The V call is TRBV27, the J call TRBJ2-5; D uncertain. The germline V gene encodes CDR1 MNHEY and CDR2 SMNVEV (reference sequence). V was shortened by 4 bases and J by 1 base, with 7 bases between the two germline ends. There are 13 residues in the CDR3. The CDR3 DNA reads TGTGCCAGCAGTTGGACCCGCCAAGAGACCCAGTACTTC. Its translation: CASSWTRQETQYF.

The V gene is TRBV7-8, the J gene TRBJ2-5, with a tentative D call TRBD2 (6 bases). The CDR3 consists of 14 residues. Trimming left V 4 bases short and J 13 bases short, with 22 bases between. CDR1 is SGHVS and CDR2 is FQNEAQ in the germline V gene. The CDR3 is CASSSEGLFRELYF. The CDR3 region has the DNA TGTGCCAGCAGCTCAGAGGGACTGTTCCGAGAACTGTACTTC.

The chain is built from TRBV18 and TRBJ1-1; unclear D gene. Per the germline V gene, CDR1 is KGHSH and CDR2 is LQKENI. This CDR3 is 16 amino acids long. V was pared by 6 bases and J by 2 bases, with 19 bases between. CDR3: CASSPGFWGGNTEAFF. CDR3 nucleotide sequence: TGTGCCAGCTCGCCGGGGTTTTGGGGAGGTAACACTGAAGCTTTCTTT.

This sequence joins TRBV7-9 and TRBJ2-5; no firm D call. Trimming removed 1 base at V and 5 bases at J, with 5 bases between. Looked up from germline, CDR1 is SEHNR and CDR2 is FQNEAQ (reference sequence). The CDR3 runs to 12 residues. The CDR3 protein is CASSLGRETQYF. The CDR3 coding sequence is TGTGCCAGCAGCTTAGGGCGTGAGACCCAGTACTTC.

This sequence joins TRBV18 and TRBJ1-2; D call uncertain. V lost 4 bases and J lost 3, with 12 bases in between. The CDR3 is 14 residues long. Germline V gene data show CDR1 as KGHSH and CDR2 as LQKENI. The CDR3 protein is CASSLQQVDYGYTF. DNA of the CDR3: TGTGCCAGCTCACTACAGCAGGTGGACTATGGCTACACCTTC.

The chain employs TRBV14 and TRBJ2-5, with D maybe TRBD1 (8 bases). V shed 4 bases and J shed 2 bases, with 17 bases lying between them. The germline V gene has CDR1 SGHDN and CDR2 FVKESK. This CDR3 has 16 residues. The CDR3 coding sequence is TGTGCCAGCAGCCCCTACAGGGGGGGAGTTCAAGAGACCCAGTACTTC. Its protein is CASSPYRGGVQETQYF.

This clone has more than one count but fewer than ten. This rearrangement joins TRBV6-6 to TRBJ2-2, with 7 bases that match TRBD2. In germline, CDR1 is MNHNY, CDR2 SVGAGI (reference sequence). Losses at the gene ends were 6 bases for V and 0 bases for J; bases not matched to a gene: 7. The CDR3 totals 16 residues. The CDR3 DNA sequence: TGTGCCAGCAGAGTACTAGCGAGCCCGAACACCGGGGAGCTGTTTTTT. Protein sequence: CASRVLASPNTGELFF.

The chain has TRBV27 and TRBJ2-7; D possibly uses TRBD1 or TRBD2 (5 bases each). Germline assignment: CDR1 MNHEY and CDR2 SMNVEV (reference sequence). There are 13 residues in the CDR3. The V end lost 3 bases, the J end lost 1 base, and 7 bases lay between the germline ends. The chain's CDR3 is CASSFGTSYEQYF. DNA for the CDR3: TGTGCCAGCAGTTTCGGGACGTCCTACGAGCAGTACTTC.

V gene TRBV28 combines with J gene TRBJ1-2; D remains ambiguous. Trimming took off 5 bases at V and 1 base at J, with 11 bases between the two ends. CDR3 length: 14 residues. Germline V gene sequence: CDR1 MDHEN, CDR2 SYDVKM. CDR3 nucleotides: TGTGCCAGCAGTCCGGGAGGGAGTAACTATGGCTACACCTTC. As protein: CASSPGGSNYGYTF.

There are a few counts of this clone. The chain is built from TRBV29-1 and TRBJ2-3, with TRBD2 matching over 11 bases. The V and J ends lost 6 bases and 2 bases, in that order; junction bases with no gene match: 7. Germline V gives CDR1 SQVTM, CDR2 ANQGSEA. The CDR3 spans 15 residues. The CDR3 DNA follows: TGCAGCGTCGATACTAGCGGGAGCCTCACAGATACGCAGTATTTT. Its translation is CSVDTSGSLTDTQYF.

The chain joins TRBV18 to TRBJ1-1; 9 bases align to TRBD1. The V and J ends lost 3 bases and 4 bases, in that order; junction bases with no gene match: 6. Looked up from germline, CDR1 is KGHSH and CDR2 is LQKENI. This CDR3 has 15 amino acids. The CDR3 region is CASSPVQGASTEAFF. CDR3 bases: TGTGCCAGCTCACCCGTACAGGGGGCTAGCACTGAAGCTTTCTTT.

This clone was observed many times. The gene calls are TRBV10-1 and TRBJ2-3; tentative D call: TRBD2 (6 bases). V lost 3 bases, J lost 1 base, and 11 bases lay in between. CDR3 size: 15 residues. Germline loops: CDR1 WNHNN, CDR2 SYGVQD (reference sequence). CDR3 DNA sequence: TGCGCCAGCAGTGACGCCGGGACTGGCACAGATACGCAGTATTTT. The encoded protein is CASSDAGTGTDTQYF.

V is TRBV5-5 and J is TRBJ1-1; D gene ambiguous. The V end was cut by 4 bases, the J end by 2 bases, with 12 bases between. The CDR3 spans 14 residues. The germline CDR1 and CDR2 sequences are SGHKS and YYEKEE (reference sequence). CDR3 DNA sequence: TGTGCCAGCAGCCCCACCAGCCTCAACACTGAAGCTTTCTTT. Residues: CASSPTSLNTEAFF.

The CDR3 region has the DNA TGTGCCATCCGAAATCGTAGGGGGCAGTCGAACTCCTACGAGCAGTACTTC. Translation: CAIRNRRGQSNSYEQYF. This chain links TRBV10-3 with TRBJ2-7, with 7 bases identical to TRBD1. Germline CDR1 reads ENHRY; CDR2 reads SYGVKD. The CDR3 sequence is 17 residues long. The ends lost 8 bases at V and 0 bases at J; junction bases unmatched: 16.

CDR3 sequence (DNA): TGTGCCATCAGTGAAGACAGGGGCCAAGAGACCCAGTACTTC. It translates to CAISEDRGQETQYF. The chain uses TRBV10-3 and TRBJ2-5; 8 bases fit TRBD1. V trimming: 3 bases; J trimming: 1 base; junction bases outside the gene matches: 1. In germline, CDR1 is ENHRY, CDR2 SYGVKD. The CDR3 totals 14 residues.

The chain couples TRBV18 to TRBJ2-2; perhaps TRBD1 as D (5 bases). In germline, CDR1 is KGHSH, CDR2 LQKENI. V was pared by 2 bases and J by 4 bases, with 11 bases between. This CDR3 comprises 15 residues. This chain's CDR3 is CASSPKRQSTGELFF. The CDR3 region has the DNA TGTGCCAGCTCACCAAAGAGACAGTCCACCGGGGAGCTGTTTTTT.

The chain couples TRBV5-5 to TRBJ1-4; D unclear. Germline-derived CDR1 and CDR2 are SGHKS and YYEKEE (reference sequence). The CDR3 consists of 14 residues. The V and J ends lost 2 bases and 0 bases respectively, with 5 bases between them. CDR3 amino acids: CASSFDPTNEKLFF. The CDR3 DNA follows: TGTGCCAGCAGCTTCGATCCAACTAATGAAAAACTGTTTTTT.

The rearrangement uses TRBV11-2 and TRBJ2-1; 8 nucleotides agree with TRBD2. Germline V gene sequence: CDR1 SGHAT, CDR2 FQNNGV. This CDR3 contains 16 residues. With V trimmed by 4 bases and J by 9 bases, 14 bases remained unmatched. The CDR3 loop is CASSSSAGAWVGEQFF. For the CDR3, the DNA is TGTGCCAGCAGCTCGTCAGCGGGAGCGTGGGTGGGTGAGCAGTTCTTC.

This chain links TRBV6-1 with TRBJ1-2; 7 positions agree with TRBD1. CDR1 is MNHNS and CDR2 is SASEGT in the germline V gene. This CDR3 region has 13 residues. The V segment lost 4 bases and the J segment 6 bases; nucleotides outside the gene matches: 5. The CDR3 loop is CASSVTGDDGYTF. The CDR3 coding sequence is TGTGCCAGCAGTGTCACAGGGGACGATGGCTACACCTTC.

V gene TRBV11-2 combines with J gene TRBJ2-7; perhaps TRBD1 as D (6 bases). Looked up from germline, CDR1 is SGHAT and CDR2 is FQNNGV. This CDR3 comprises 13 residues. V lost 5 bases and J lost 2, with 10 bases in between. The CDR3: CASSRGQTYEQYF. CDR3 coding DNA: TGTGCCAGCAGCCGCGGACAGACCTACGAGCAGTACTTC.

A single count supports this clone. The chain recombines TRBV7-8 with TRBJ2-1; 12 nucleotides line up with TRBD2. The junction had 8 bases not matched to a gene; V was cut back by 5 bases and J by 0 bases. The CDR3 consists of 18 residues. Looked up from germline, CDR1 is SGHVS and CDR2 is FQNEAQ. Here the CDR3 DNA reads TGTGCCAGCAGCGTAGGGACTAGCGGGTGGAGCTCCTACAATGAGCAGTTCTTC. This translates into CASSVGTSGWSSYNEQFF.

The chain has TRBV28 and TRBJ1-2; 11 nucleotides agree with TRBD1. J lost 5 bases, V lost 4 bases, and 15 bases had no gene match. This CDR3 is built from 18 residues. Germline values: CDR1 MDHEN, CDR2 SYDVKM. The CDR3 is CASSSSGTGGWEPYGYTF. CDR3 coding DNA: TGTGCCAGCAGTTCCTCCGGGACAGGGGGATGGGAGCCATATGGCTACACCTTC.

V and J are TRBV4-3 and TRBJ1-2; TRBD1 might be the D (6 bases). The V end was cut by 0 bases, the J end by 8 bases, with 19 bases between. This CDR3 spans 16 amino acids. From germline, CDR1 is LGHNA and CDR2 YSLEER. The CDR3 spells CASSQEGDTRRSGYTF. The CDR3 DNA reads TGCGCCAGCAGCCAAGAGGGGGACACCCGTCGATCCGGCTACACCTTC.

CDR3: CASSHVWASGINEQYF. Here the CDR3 DNA reads TGCGCCAGCAGCCATGTTTGGGCTAGCGGGATCAACGAGCAGTACTTC. The rearrangement joins TRBV4-1 to TRBJ2-7; 9 nucleotides agree with TRBD2. This CDR3 has 16 amino acids. Trimming removed 3 bases from V and 5 bases from J; junction bases left unmatched: 11. Germline-derived CDR1 and CDR2 are MGHRA and YSYEKL.

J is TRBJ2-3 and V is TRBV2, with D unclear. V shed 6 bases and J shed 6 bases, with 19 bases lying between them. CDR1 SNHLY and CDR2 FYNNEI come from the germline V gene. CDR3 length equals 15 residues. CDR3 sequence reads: CASREPPAAGDTQYF. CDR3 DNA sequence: TGTGCCAGCAGGGAACCCCCGGCAGCTGGGGATACGCAGTATTTT.

This CDR3 reads CASSSRGGTGVNEQFF. The DNA for the CDR3 is TGTGCCAGCAGCTCCCGAGGGGGAACAGGAGTCAATGAGCAGTTCTTC. The chain carries TRBV2 and TRBJ2-1; perhaps TRBD1 as D (6 bases). The germline CDR1 and CDR2 sequences are SNHLY and FYNNEI. The CDR3 totals 16 residues. V lost 6 bases to trimming and J lost 6 bases, with 21 bases between them.

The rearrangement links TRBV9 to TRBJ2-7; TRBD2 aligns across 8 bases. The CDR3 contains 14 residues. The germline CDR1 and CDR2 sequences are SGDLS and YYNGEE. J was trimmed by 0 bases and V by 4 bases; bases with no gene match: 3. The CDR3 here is CASSPSGRSYEQYF. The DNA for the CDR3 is TGTGCCAGCAGCCCTAGCGGGCGCTCCTACGAGCAGTACTTC.

CDR3 coding DNA: TGCGCCAGCAGCTCGATTCGACTCTGGGGCACAGATACGCAGTATTTT. It translates to CASSSIRLWGTDTQYF. The rearrangement links TRBV5-1 to TRBJ2-3; D not certain. CDR3 length: 16 residues. The germline V gene encodes CDR1 SGHRS and CDR2 YFSETQ. Trimming stripped 3 bases from V and 1 base from J, with 15 bases between. Full variable domain (remainder filled in from reference TRBV5-1 and TRBJ2-3): KAGVTQTPRYLIKTRGQQVTLSCSPISGHRSVSWYQQTPGQGLQFLFEYFSETQRNKGNFPGRFSGRQFSNSRSEMNVSTLELGDSALYLCASSSIRLWGTDTQYFGPGTRLTVL.